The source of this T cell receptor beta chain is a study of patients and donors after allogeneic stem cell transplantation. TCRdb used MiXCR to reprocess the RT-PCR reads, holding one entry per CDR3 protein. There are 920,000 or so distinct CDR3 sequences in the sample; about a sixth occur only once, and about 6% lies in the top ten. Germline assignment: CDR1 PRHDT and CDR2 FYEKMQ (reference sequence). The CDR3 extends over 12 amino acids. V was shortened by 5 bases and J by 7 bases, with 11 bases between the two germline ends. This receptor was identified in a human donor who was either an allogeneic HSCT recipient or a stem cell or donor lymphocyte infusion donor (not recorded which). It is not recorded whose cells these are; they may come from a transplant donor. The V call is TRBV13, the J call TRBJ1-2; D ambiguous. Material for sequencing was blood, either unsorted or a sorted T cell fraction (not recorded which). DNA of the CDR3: TGTGCCAGCAGCCCCCCCGCGGGTGGCTACACCTTC. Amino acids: CASSPPAGGYTF.